These 28 T cell receptor beta chains share one sample of origin, sequenced in a study of T cell repertoires in cytomegalovirus infection. In TCRdb, the reads were re-called with MiXCR into one record per CDR3 protein. This sample has around 550,000 distinct CDR3 sequences, with about 30% found just once. Sequenced material: PBMCs. Source of these receptors: a human donor in good health (CMV status not recorded). Some clones in this sample may be carry-over from other donors' samples.

This clonotype was recorded only once. V usage is TRBV12-5 and J usage is TRBJ2-5, with 16 positions matching TRBD2. J was trimmed by 5 bases and V by 6 bases; bases with no gene match: 9. The germline V gene encodes CDR1 LGHNT and CDR2 FRNRAP. The CDR3 contains 17 residues. The CDR3 region is CASGPGTSGRAGETQYF. CDR3 in DNA: TGTGCTAGTGGCCCAGGGACTAGCGGGAGGGCCGGGGAGACCCAGTACTTC.

The chain couples TRBV7-6 to TRBJ1-1; D perhaps matches TRBD1 (6 bases). Between the trimmed V and J ends, which lost 1 base and 4 bases, there was a span of 16 bases. The CDR3 has 16 residues. From germline, CDR1 is SGHVS and CDR2 FNYEAQ. For the CDR3, the DNA is TGTGCCAGCAGCTTAGGGGTTTGGGGGGGCGGCACTGAAGCTTTCTTT. Residues: CASSLGVWGGGTEAFF.

This sequence joins TRBV11-2 and TRBJ2-1; 13 bases fit TRBD2. Germline values: CDR1 SGHAT, CDR2 FQNNGV. The CDR3 loop spans 15 amino acids. Losses at the gene ends were 4 bases for V and 6 bases for J; bases not matched to a gene: 3. The chain's CDR3 is CASSSGLAGFNEQFF. CDR3 coding DNA: TGTGCCAGCAGCTCGGGACTAGCGGGATTCAATGAGCAGTTCTTC.

The chain employs TRBV30 and TRBJ1-1, with unresolved D. This CDR3 region has 12 residues. Germline CDR1 GTSNPN, CDR2 SVGIG (reference sequence). V was shortened by 7 bases and J by 1 base, with 10 bases between the two germline ends. For the CDR3, the DNA is TGTGCCTCGCTACCCGGGAACACTGAAGCTTTCTTT. Its translation: CASLPGNTEAFF.

The rearrangement uses TRBV19 and TRBJ2-5; D call uncertain. The germline V and J ends were trimmed by 5 bases and 5 bases, with 12 bases remaining between them. Germline assignment: CDR1 LNHDA and CDR2 SQIVND (reference sequence). The CDR3 spans 13 residues. The CDR3 spells CASSAVRRETQYF. CDR3 coding DNA: TGTGCCAGTAGTGCCGTCCGTCGGGAGACCCAGTACTTC.

This chain joins TRBV7-2 and TRBJ2-7, with 13 bases matching TRBD2. The junction had 8 bases not matched to a gene; V was cut back by 3 bases and J by 9 bases. CDR1 SGHTA and CDR2 FQGNSA come from the germline V gene. The CDR3 is made up of 15 amino acids. CDR3: CASSLGLAGLPGQYF. In DNA, the CDR3 is TGTGCCAGCAGCTTGGGACTAGCGGGGCTCCCGGGGCAGTACTTC.

The chain has TRBV7-9 and TRBJ2-2, with no clear D. Germline V gene lookup returns CDR1 SEHNR and CDR2 FQNEAQ (reference sequence). Trimming removed 5 bases from V and 4 bases from J, with 11 bases in between. There are 14 residues in the CDR3. CDR3 coding DNA: TGTGCCAGCAGCCTTAGTCGGCTCACCGGGGAGCTGTTTTTT. Protein sequence: CASSLSRLTGELFF.

In its sample, this clonotype was seen many times. This chain links TRBV6-1 with TRBJ1-5; unclear D gene. With 5 bases removed from V and 1 base from J, the gap between germline ends came to 12 bases. This CDR3 has 15 residues. Germline V lookup: CDR1 MNHNS, CDR2 SASEGT. CDR3 loop: CASSLGGRSNQPQHF. The CDR3, as DNA: TGTGCCAGCAGTCTAGGAGGTCGGAGCAATCAGCCCCAGCATTTT.

The genes are TRBV6-5 and TRBJ2-4; 11 bases agree with TRBD2. The CDR3 is made up of 16 amino acids. Trimming took 6 bases from V and 0 from J; bases not matched to a gene: 4. From germline, CDR1 is MNHEY and CDR2 SVGAGI. CDR3 sequence reads: CASSSGLAGAKNIQYF. Written as DNA, the CDR3 is TGTGCCAGCAGCTCTGGACTAGCGGGAGCCAAAAACATTCAGTACTTC.

The rearrangement joins TRBV7-6 to TRBJ2-7, with D tentatively TRBD1 (6 bases). This CDR3 is 14 amino acids long. V dropped 5 bases and J dropped 3 bases, with 14 bases sitting between them. Germline V gene sequence: CDR1 SGHVS, CDR2 FNYEAQ. The CDR3 spells CASSPSRGGYEQYF. In nucleotides, the CDR3 is TGTGCCAGCAGCCCAAGCAGGGGCGGCTACGAGCAGTACTTC.

This clonotype was observed a few times. The gene calls are TRBV6-5 and TRBJ1-1, with D tentatively TRBD1 (6 bases). The CDR3 contains 19 residues. Trimming cost V 0 bases and J 1 base, with 21 bases left between them. CDR1 is MNHEY and CDR2 is SVGAGI in the germline V gene. The DNA for the CDR3 is TGTGCCAGCAGTTACTCGACGATTTGGGGGGCGCGTGAGAACACTGAAGCTTTCTTT. Encoded protein: CASSYSTIWGARENTEAFF.

The V and J genes are TRBV5-1 and TRBJ1-1; the D gene is possibly TRBD1 (5 bases). This CDR3 has 14 residues. CDR1 and CDR2 (germline): SGHRS, YFSETQ. Trimming left V 0 bases short and J 4 bases short, with 10 bases between. As DNA, the CDR3 is TGCGCCAGCAGCTTGGAGGGGCTGAGCACTGAAGCTTTCTTT. As protein: CASSLEGLSTEAFF. Full variable domain (missing parts from reference TRBV5-1 and TRBJ1-1): KAGVTQTPRYLIKTRGQQVTLSCSPISGHRSVSWYQQTPGQGLQFLFEYFSETQRNKGNFPGRFSGRQFSNSRSEMNVSTLELGDSALYLCASSLEGLSTEAFFGQGTRLTVV.

This clonotype was seen at least ten times. The chain couples TRBV12-3 or TRBV12-4 to TRBJ1-2; maybe TRBD1 (6 bases). This CDR3 contains 16 residues. V gave up 7 bases and J gave up 0 bases, with 18 bases separating them. The CDR3 protein is CASTLAQGSTNYGYTF. The CDR3 bases are TGTGCCAGCACCCTAGCACAGGGATCGACTAACTATGGCTACACCTTC.

This clonotype was detected many times. The chain carries TRBV7-2 and TRBJ1-6, with unresolved D. CDR3 length: 14 amino acids. Germline CDR1 SGHTA, CDR2 FQGNSA. The V and J ends lost 5 bases and 19 bases respectively, with 24 bases between them. The chain's CDR3 is CASSPPSAGSRQHF. In nucleotides, the CDR3 is TGTGCCAGCAGCCCTCCTTCAGCGGGCAGCCGTCAACACTTT.

The chain employs TRBV29-1 and TRBJ2-3; the match to TRBD1 covers 8 bases. The CDR3 has 12 amino acids. V lost 4 bases, J lost 4 bases, and 1 base stayed unmatched. Germline V gene lookup returns CDR1 SQVTM and CDR2 ANQGSEA. The CDR3 sequence is CSVVQGADTQYF. The CDR3 bases are TGCAGCGTTGTACAGGGGGCAGATACGCAGTATTTT.

This clonotype appeared a few times. The V call is TRBV27, the J call TRBJ2-3, with D maybe TRBD2 (7 bases). CDR3 length: 14 residues. V was trimmed by 10 bases and J by 11 bases, leaving 25 bases between them. CDR1 MNHEY and CDR2 SMNVEV come from the germline V gene (reference sequence). CDR3 region: CATRDTSKGGGQYF. DNA for the CDR3: TGTGCCACCCGGGACACCTCTAAAGGCGGGGGGCAGTATTTT.

This clonotype was observed a few times. A much larger clone lies one base from this, so it may be a read error. J is TRBJ1-1 and V is TRBV7-6, with D unresolved. The CDR3 length is 12 residues. Germline CDR1 and CDR2: SGHVS and FNYEAQ. Trimming removed 3 bases from V and 3 bases from J, with 5 bases in between. CDR3 DNA sequence: TGTGCCAGCAGCTTGAGTGACACTGAAGCTTTCTTT. The encoded protein is CASSLSDTEAFF.

This clonotype was detected ten times or more. V is TRBV28 and J is TRBJ1-2; D call uncertain. Germline lookup yields CDR1 MDHEN and CDR2 SYDVKM. Deletions cut 0 bases from V and 8 bases from J, with 7 bases between. The CDR3 sequence is 12 residues long. The CDR3 region has the DNA TGTGCCAGCAGTTTATGGGGAGGAGGCTACACCTTC. It translates to CASSLWGGGYTF.

Ten or more counts support this clonotype. The J gene is TRBJ1-5, the V gene TRBV7-2, with D possibly being TRBD1 (6 bases). Trimming stripped 3 bases from V and 6 bases from J, with 9 bases between. CDR3 size: 13 residues. Germline CDR1 reads SGHTA; CDR2 reads FQGNSA. DNA for the CDR3: TGTGCCAGCAGCTTGGCAGGGGCTCAGCCCCAGCATTTT. Its translation is CASSLAGAQPQHF.

The rearrangement uses TRBV7-3 and TRBJ2-5; D gene unclear. The CDR3 runs to 13 residues. Trimming cost V 3 bases and J 4 bases, with 9 bases left between them. Looked up from germline, CDR1 is SGHTA and CDR2 is FQGTGA. CDR3 sequence reads: CASSFTPRETQYF. In DNA, the CDR3 is TGTGCCAGCAGCTTCACCCCTCGAGAGACCCAGTACTTC.

This sequence joins TRBV9 and TRBJ1-2; the D is unclear. The germline CDR1 and CDR2 sequences are SGDLS and YYNGEE. Trimming pared 0 bases from V and 5 bases from J, leaving 8 bases between. The CDR3 sequence is 13 residues long. The CDR3 sequence is CASSVDTEYGYTF. The DNA for the CDR3 is TGTGCCAGCAGCGTAGACACAGAGTATGGCTACACCTTC.

This clonotype was picked up many times. The genes are TRBV6-2 or TRBV6-3 and TRBJ2-7; tentative D call: TRBD2 (5 bases). The ends were cut back, 2 bases at V and 7 bases at J, with 18 bases in the middle. The CDR3 totals 15 residues. Germline loops: CDR1 MNHEY, CDR2 SVGEGT. The CDR3: CASSYAPDSMGEQYF. CDR3 DNA: TGTGCCAGCAGTTACGCCCCGGACTCTATGGGAGAGCAGTACTTC.

This clonotype was recorded a few times. This sequence joins TRBV27 and TRBJ1-5; 7 bases are a match to TRBD1. Per germline, CDR1 MNHEY and CDR2 SMNVEV (reference sequence). The V and J ends lost 5 bases and 0 bases, in that order; junction bases with no gene match: 7. The CDR3 sequence is 16 residues long. The CDR3 sequence: CASSAWTGISNQPQHF. Written as DNA, the CDR3 is TGTGCCAGCAGTGCATGGACAGGCATTAGCAATCAGCCCCAGCATTTT.

The chain joins TRBV24-1 to TRBJ1-5; D might be TRBD1 (5 bases). CDR3 length: 15 residues. Germline V CDR1 and CDR2: KGHDR, SFDVKD. The V end lost 9 bases, the J end lost 1 base, and 15 bases lay between the germline ends. The CDR3 DNA is TGTGCCACCGGGGGTGGTGGAACAAGCAATCAGCCCCAGCATTTT. Translation: CATGGGGTSNQPQHF.

In this sample, this clonotype turned up many times. The chain joins TRBV7-2 to TRBJ1-6; D is unclear. The CDR3 is made up of 13 amino acids. The germline V gene encodes CDR1 SGHTA and CDR2 FQGNSA. Trimming took off 6 bases at V and 4 bases at J, with 7 bases between the two ends. The DNA of the CDR3 is TGTGCCAGCAGTGGACGGTATAATTCACCCCTCCACTTT. It codes for CASSGRYNSPLHF.

This clonotype was counted ten times or more. The chain combines TRBV7-2 with TRBJ2-1, with D perhaps matching TRBD2 (5 bases). This CDR3 is built from 15 residues. Germline V gene data show CDR1 as SGHTA and CDR2 as FQGNSA. Deletions cut 2 bases from V and 2 bases from J, with 10 bases between. The CDR3 DNA follows: TGTGCCAGCAGCTTAAACGTGGGAGCCTACAATGAGCAGTTCTTC. Translating gives CASSLNVGAYNEQFF.

At least ten counts were recorded for this clonotype. The V and J genes are TRBV7-2 and TRBJ1-6, with D maybe TRBD1 (6 bases). V lost 1 base and J 1 base, leaving 17 bases between the germline ends. Germline values: CDR1 SGHTA, CDR2 FQGNSA. The CDR3 is made up of 19 amino acids. The CDR3: CASSLGIQGIPSYNSPLHF. The DNA for the CDR3 is TGTGCCAGCAGCTTAGGGATCCAGGGGATACCTTCCTATAATTCACCCCTCCACTTT.

This clonotype was detected only a few times. The chain employs TRBV28 and TRBJ1-1, with D possibly being TRBD1 (5 bases). This CDR3 comprises 16 residues. V shed 8 bases and J shed 1 base, with 20 bases lying between them. Germline V lookup: CDR1 MDHEN, CDR2 SYDVKM. Written as DNA, the CDR3 is TGTGCCAGCGATCCTACGATAGCCAGGGCGAACACTGAAGCTTTCTTT. Its translation is CASDPTIARANTEAFF.